The T cell receptor beta chain described here comes from a study of shared clonotypes between healthy human individuals (dated by TCRdb to 2018 to 2020). The study in broad terms: A couple of women and a few men aged 18 to 49 years were included in the cohort. Different laboratories and diverse techniques were used to prepare libraries and sequence TCR repertoires, to increase sequencing depth and limit assay-specific biases. To estimate repertoire size and how much clonotype sharing occurs between individuals, the study deeply sequenced the blood TCR repertoires of several healthy adults. Between about 0.8 and 9.5 billion PBMCs per donor were obtained by leukapheresis. For each donor, CD4 naive and CD4 memory were each run on three plates, CD8 naive on two plates, and CD8 memory on one plate. Study-wide conclusions, independent of this receptor: Sampling was restricted to blood, and TCR repertoires in tissues likely differ from the TCR repertoires found in blood. Sharing across a few donors was observed for roughly 5% of naive CD4, 3% to 3.5% of naive CD8, about 2.3% of memory CD4, and roughly 0.43% of memory CD8 clonotypes. Pairwise subsampling led to the expectation that sequencing depth would affect the degree of clonotype sharing among donors. Naive subsets generally had larger estimated clonotype richness than memory subsets did. Because the study included only a small number of donors, the genetic and exposure-history diversity represented was limited. Compared with non-shared clonotypes, clonotypes shared by all four sorted-subset donors had higher generation probabilities. Incomplete sequencing was indicated by rarefaction of sorted-subset datasets, despite the large sequencing depth.

To note about this clone: The specificity of this receptor is unknown. No base qualities exist here, and no much larger clone lies one base off it.

TCR CDR3 regions were amplified from genomic DNA by multiplex PCR using the deep immunoSEQ assay. For each cell subset, the extracted genomic DNA was distributed evenly across all wells of several immunoSEQ 96-well plates, and each plate served as one replicate. Each replicate PCR for sorted subsets received roughly 200 ng genomic DNA, equal to 28,000 or so T cell genomes. Purified libraries were quantified with a Qubit 3.0 fluorometer, sized on a Bioanalyzer 2100, and re-quantified with the KAPA Library Quantification kit. A separate single-read 150-cycle Illumina NextSeq 550 flow cell was used to sequence each immunoSEQ 96-well plate. The paper's processing steps were these. Because the immunoSEQ output included only junctional sequences and no quality scores, the filtering could not be the same as the filtering used for full-length reads. To assign V/J genes and CDR3, sequences were annotated against IMGT germline references using PyIR, a Python wrapper for IgBLAST v1.9. Any read was removed if the V/J assignment was weak (E-value above 1e-6), the CDR3 was missing, or the read contained stop codons, out-of-frame junctions, or ambiguous translated residues. V3J clonotypes were defined as sequences sharing the same inferred V gene, J gene, and CDR3 amino acid sequence. The percentage overlap between two repertoires was calculated by dividing the number of shared unique clonotypes by the size of the smaller repertoire. Richness of each repertoire was evaluated using RTK rarefaction, the Chao1 estimator, and Recon v2.1 estimates of unobserved clonotypes. Generation probabilities for all TCRbeta clonotypes obtained by the gDNA method from a handful of donors were computed using OLGA. Here the immuneACCESS table is served through TCRdb, limited to in-frame sequences with V and J called. Missing clones are a known gap in these copies; in checked studies unresolved V genes cover under half, and the rest lacks a known reason. V, J and clone size reflect that table, while D and trimming were determined from the DNA. A total of 2,500,000 or so clones appear in this sample, around 90% of them only once. The biggest ten clones account for around 0.14% of the sample.

The donors were healthy, HIV-negative adults with no recently reported acute infections or vaccinations. Every donor was a Caucasian adult residing in Nashville, Tennessee, USA. Magnetic negative selection was used to enrich CD4+ T cells, after which naive cells were positively selected on CD45RA and the negative fraction became the memory subset. Blood was obtained by leukapheresis, after which PBMCs were separated by Ficoll-Histopaque density gradient centrifugation and cryopreserved in liquid nitrogen vapor phase. Analytical flow cytometry was used to check the purity and quantity of every magnetically sorted T cell population. From each sorted fraction, genomic DNA was isolated and quantified by UV absorbance on a Nanodrop 2000c. Sequenced input: naive CD4+ T cells sorted from blood. The cell subset or site label of this sample denotes: CD45RA+ positively selected. This sequence originates from a man younger than 30 in good health.

The nucleotides read TGTGCCACCAGCCCCCTGCAGGGTTCGGCGTTTGGTAATGAAAAACTGTTTTTT. Its translation reads: CATSPLQGSAFGNEKLFF. The chain is encoded by TRBV15 joined to TRBJ1-4; the D gene is possibly TRBD1, with 5 bases matching. Via the germline V gene (reference sequence), CDR1 is LNHNV and CDR2 YYDKDF. The trim is 5 bases for V and 4 bases for J, with a gap of 23 bases between the germline ends. There are 18 amino acids in the CDR3, from cysteine to phenylalanine inclusive. The retained sequence is limited to the CDR3, 54 bases, with the frame set at the first base. The CDR3, completed at both ends by the reference TRBV15 and TRBJ1-4 genes, gives the full variable domain DAMVIQNPRYQVTQFGKPVTLSCSQTLNHNVMYWYQQKSSQAPKLLFHYYDKDFNNEADTPDNFQSRRPNTSFCFLDIRSPGLGDTAMYLCATSPLQGSAFGNEKLFFGSGTQLSVL.